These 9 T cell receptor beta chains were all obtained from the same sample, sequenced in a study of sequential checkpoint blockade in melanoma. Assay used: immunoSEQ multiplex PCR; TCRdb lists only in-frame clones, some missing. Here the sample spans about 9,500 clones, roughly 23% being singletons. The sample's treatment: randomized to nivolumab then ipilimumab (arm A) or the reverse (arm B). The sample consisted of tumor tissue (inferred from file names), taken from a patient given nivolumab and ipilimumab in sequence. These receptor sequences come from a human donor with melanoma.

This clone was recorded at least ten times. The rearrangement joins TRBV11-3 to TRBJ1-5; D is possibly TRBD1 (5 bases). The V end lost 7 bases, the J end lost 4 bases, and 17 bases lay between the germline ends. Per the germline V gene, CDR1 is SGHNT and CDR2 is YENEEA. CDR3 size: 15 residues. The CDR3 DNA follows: TGTGCCAGCACCACCCAGGCAGGGAGAAATCAGCCCCAGCATTTT. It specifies CASTTQAGRNQPQHF.

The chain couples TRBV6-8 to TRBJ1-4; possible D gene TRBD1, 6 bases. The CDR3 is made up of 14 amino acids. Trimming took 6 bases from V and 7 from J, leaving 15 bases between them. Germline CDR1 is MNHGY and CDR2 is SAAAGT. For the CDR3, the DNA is TGTGCCAGCAGCTTCAGGGGCTACCTTGAAAAACTGTTTTTT. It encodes CASSFRGYLEKLFF.

CDR3 DNA: TGTGCCACCAGGGGAACGCCAGATACGCAGTATTTT. Encoded protein: CATRGTPDTQYF. V and J are TRBV12-5 and TRBJ2-3; weak D call: TRBD1 (6 bases). The CDR3 runs to 12 residues. CDR1 LGHNT and CDR2 FRNRAP come from the germline V gene.

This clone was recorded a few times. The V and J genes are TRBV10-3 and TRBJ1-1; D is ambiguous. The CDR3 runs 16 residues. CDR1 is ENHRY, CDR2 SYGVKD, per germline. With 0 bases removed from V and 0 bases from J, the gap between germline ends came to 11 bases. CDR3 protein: CAISESTERMNTEAFF. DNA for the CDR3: TGTGCCATCAGTGAGTCAACAGAGCGAATGAACACTGAAGCTTTCTTT.

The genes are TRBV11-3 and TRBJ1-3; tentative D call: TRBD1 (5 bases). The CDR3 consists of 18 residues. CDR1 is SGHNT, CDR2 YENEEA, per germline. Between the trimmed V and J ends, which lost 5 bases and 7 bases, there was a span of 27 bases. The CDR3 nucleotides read TGTGCCAGCAGCCTCGGGGGGGGTCAGGGCATTTCTTGGAACACCATATATTTT. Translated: CASSLGGGQGISWNTIYF. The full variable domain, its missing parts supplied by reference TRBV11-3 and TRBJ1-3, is EAGVVQSPRYKIIEKKQPVAFWCNPISGHNTLYWYLQNLGQGPELLIRYENEEAVDDSQLPKDRFSAERLKGVDSTLKIQPAELGDSAVYLCASSLGGGQGISWNTIYFGEGSWLTVV.

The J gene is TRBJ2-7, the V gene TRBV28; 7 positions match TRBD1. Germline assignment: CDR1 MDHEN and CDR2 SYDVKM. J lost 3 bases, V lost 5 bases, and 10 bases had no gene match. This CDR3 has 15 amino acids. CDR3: CASSPQGVTFYEQYF. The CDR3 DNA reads TGTGCCAGCAGTCCCCAGGGGGTAACCTTCTACGAGCAGTACTTC.

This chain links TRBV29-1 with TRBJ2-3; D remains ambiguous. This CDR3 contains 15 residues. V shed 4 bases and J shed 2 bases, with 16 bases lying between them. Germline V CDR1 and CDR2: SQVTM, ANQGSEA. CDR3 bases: TGCAGCGTTGGATCTGGCAGTTCAAACACAGATACGCAGTATTTT. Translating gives CSVGSGSSNTDTQYF.

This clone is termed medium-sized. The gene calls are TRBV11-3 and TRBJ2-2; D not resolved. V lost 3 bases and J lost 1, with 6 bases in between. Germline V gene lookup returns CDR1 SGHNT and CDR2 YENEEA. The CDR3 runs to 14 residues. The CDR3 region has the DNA TGTGCCAGCAGCTTTTCGGGGAACACCGGGGAGCTGTTTTTT. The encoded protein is CASSFSGNTGELFF.

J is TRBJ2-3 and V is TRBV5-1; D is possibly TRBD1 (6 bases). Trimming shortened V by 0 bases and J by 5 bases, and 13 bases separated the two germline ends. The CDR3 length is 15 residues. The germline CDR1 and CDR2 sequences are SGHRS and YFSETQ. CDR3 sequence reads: CASSLGQATVDTQYF. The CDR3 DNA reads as TGCGCCAGCAGCTTGGGACAGGCTACGGTAGATACGCAGTATTTT.